This T cell receptor beta chain emerged from a study of T cell changes during pregnancy in multiple sclerosis. Sequencing was performed with immunoSEQ multiplex PCR; in TCRdb, only in-frame clones are kept and a portion is missing. The sample has about 88,000 clones; roughly nine tenths are singletons. The origin of this receptor is a female donor with multiple sclerosis, enrolled in a pregnancy study. This material consisted of peripheral blood, taken in the first trimester of pregnancy.

In DNA, the CDR3 is TGTGCCAGCAGCTCCCCAGGGGGCGCGGGCAAAAACATTCAGTACTTC. Protein: CASSSPGGAGKNIQYF. The V gene is TRBV13, the J gene TRBJ2-4; 8 bases line up with TRBD1. The CDR3 contains 16 residues. Trimming took 4 bases from V and 3 from J; bases not matched to a gene: 8. The V gene's germline CDR1 is PRHDT and CDR2 FYEKMQ (reference sequence).